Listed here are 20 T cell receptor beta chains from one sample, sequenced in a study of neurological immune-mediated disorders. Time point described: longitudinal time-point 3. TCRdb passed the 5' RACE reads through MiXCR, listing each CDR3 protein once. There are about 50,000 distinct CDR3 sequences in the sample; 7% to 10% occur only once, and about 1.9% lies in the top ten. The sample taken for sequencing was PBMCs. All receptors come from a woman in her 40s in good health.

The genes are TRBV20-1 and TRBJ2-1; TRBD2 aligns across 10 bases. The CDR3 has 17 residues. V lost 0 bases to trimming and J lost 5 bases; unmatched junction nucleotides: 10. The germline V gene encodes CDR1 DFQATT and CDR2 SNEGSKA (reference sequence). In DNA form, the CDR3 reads TGCAGTGCTAGAGACCCCATCCTAGCGGGAGCCGACAATGAGCAGTTCTTC. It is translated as CSARDPILAGADNEQFF.

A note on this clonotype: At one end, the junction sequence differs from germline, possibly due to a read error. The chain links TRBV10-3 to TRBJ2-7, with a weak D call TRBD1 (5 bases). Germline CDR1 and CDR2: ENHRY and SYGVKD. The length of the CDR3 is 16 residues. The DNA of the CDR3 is TGTGCCACCAGTGACTCGGACAAGGGTAGCCCCTACGAGCAGTACTTC. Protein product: CATSDSDKGSPYEQYF.

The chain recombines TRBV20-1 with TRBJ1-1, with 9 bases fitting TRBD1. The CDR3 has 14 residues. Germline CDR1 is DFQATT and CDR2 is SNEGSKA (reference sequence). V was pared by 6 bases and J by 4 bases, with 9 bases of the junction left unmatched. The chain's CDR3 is CSAIRTGATTEAFF. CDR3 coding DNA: TGCAGTGCCATCCGGACAGGGGCCACCACTGAAGCTTTCTTT.

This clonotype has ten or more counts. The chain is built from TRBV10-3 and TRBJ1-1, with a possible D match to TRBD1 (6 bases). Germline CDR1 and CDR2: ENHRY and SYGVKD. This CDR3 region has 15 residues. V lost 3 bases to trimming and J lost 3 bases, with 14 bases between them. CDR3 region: CAISDWRKGDTEAFF. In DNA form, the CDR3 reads TGTGCCATCAGTGATTGGAGGAAGGGGGACACTGAAGCTTTCTTT.

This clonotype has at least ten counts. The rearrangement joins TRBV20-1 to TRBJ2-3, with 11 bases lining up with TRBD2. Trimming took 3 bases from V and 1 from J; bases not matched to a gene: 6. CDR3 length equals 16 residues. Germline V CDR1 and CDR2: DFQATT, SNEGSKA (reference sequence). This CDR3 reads CSARSLAGVGTDTQYF. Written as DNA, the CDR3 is TGCAGTGCTAGGTCACTAGCGGGAGTTGGCACAGATACGCAGTATTTT.

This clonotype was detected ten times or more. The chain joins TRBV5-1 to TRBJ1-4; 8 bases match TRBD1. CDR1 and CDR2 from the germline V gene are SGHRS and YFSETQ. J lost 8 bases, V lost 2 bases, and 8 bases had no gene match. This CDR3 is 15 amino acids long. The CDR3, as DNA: TGCGCCAGCAGCTTCAGAGGGACAGGCCTAGAAAAACTGTTTTTT. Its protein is CASSFRGTGLEKLFF.

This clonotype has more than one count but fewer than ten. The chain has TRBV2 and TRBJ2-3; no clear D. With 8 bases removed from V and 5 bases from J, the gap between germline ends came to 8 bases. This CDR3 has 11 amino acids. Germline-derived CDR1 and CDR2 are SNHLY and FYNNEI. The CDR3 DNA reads TGTGCCAGCGATGGCGGAGATACGCAGTATTTT. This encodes CASDGGDTQYF. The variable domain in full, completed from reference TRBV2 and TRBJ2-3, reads EPEVTQTPSHQVTQMGQEVILRCVPISNHLYFYWYRQILGQKVEFLVSFYNNEISEKSEIFDDQFSVERPDGSNFTLKIRSTKLEDSAMYFCASDGGDTQYFGPGTRLTVL.

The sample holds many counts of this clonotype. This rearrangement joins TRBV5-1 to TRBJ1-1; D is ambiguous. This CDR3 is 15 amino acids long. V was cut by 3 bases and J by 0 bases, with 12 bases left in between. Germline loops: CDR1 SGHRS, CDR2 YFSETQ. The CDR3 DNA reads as TGCGCCAGCAGCTCTAGGCAGGACCTGAACACTGAAGCTTTCTTT. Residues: CASSSRQDLNTEAFF.

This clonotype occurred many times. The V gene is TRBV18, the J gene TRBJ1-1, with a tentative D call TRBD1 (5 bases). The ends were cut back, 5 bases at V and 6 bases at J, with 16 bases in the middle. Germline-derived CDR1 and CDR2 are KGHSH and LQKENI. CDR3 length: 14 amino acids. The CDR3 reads CASSWEGFDSEAFF. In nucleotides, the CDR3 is TGTGCCAGCTCATGGGAGGGGTTCGACTCTGAAGCTTTCTTT.

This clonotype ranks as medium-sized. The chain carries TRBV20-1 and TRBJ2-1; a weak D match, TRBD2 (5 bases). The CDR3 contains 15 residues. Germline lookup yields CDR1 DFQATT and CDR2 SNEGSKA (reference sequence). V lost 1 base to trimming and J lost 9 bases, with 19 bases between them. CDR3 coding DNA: TGCAGTGCTAGAGTTGGCCTAGCTGATAATGGTGAGCAGTTCTTC. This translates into CSARVGLADNGEQFF.

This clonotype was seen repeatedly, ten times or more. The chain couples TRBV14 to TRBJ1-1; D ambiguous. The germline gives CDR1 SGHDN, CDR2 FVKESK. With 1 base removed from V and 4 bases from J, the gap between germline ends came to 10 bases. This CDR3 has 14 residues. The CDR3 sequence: CASSQGRAVTEAFF. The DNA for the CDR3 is TGTGCCAGCAGCCAAGGACGGGCGGTCACTGAAGCTTTCTTT.

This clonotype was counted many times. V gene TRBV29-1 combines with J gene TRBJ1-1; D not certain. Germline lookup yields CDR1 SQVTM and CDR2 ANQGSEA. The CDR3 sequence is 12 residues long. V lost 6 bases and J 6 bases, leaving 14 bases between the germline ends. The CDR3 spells CSVQTLYAEAFF. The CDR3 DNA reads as TGCAGCGTCCAGACACTGTATGCTGAAGCTTTCTTT.

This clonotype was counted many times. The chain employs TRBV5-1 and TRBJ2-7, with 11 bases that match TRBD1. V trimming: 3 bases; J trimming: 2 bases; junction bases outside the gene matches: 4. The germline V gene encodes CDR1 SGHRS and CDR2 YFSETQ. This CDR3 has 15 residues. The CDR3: CASSSGQGVPYEQYF. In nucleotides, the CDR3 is TGCGCCAGCAGCTCGGGACAGGGGGTTCCCTACGAGCAGTACTTC.

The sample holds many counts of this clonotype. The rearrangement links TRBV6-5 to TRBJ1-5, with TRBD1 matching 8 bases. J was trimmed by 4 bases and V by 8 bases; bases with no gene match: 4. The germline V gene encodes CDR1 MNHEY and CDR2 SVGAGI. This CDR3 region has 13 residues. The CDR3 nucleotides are TGTGCCAGCGGACAGGGACTAAATCAGCCCCAGCATTTT. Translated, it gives CASGQGLNQPQHF.

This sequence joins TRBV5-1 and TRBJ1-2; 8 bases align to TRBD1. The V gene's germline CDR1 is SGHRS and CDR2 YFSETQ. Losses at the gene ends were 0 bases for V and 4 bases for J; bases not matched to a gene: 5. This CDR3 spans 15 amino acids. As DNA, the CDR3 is TGCGCCAGCAGCTTGGAAGGGACAGGCCGCTATGGCTACACCTTC. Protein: CASSLEGTGRYGYTF.

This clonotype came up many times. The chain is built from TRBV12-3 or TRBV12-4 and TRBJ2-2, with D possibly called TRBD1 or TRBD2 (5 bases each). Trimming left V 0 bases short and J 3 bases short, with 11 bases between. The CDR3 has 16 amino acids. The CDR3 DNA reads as TGTGCCAGCAGTTTAGCGGCCGGGACCTACACCGGGGAGCTGTTTTTT. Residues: CASSLAAGTYTGELFF.

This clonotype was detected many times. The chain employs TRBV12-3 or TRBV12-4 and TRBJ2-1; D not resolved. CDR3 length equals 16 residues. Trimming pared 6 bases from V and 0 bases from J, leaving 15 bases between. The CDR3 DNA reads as TGTGCCAGCAGGGGGATCGTGGGTAACTCCTACAATGAGCAGTTCTTC. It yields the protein CASRGIVGNSYNEQFF.

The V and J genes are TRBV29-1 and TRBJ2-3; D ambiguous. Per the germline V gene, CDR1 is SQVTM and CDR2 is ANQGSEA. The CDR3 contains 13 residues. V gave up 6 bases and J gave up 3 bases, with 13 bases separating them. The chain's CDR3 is CSVQTRRTDTQYF. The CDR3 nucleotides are TGCAGCGTCCAGACCCGGCGGACAGATACGCAGTATTTT.

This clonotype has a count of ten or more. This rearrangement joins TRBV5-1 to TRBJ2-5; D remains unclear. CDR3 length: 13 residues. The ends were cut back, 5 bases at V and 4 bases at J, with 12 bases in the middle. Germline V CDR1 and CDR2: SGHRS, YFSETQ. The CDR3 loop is CASRLILGETQYF. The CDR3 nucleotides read TGCGCCAGCAGACTAATCCTAGGAGAGACCCAGTACTTC. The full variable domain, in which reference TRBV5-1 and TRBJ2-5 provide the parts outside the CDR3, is KAGVTQTPRYLIKTRGQQVTLSCSPISGHRSVSWYQQTPGQGLQFLFEYFSETQRNKGNFPGRFSGRQFSNSRSEMNVSTLELGDSALYLCASRLILGETQYFGPGTRLLVL.

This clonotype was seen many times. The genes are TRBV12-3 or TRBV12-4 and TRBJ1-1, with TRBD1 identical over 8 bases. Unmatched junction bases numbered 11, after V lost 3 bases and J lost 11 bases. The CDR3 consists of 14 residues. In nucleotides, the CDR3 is TGTGCCAGCAGTTTGGACAGGGTTAGCGTGGACGCTTTCTTT. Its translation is CASSLDRVSVDAFF.